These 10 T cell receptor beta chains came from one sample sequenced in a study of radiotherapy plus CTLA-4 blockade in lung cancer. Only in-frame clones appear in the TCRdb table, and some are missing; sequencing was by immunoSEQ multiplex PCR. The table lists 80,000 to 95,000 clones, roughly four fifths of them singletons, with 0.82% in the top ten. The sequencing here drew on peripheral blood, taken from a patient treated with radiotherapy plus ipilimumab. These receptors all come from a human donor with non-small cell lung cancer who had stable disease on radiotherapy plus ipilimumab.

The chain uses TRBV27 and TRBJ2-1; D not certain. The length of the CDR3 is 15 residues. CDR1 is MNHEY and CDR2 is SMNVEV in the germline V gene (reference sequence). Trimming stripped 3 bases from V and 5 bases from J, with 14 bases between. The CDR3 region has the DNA TGTGCCAGCAGTTTTACCCCCAGAGCTAACAATGAGCAGTTCTTC. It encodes CASSFTPRANNEQFF.

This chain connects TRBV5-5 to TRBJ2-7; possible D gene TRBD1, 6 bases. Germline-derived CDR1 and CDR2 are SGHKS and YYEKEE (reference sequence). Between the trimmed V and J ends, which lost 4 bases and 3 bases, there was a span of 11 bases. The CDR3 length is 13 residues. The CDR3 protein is CASSETGLYEQYF. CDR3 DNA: TGTGCCAGCAGCGAGACAGGCCTCTACGAGCAGTACTTC.

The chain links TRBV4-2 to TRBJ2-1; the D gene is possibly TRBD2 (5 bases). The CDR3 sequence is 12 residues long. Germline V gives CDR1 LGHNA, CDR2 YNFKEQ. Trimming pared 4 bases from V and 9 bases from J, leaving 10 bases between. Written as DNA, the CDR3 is TGTGCCAGCAGCCCCTTTGCGGGTGAGCAGTTCTTC. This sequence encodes CASSPFAGEQFF.

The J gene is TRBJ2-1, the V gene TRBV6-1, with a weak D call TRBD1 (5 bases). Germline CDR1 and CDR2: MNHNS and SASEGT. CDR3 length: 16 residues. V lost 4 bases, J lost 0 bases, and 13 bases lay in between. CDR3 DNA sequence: TGTGCCAGCAGTGCATGGACATTTAGCTCCTACAATGAGCAGTTCTTC. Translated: CASSAWTFSSYNEQFF.

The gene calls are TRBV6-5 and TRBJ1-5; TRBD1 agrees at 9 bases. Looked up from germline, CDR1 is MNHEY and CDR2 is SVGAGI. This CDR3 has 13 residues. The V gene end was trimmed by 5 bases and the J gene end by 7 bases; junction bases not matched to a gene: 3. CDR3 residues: CASSQDRGQPQHF. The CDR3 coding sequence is TGTGCCAGCAGTCAGGACAGGGGACAGCCCCAGCATTTT.

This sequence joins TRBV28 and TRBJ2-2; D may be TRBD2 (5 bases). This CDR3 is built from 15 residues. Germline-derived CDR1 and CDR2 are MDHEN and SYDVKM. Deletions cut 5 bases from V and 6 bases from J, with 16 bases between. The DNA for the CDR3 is TGTGCCAGCAGTAGGTCGGGGATTTCGCCCGGGGAGCTGTTTTTT. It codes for CASSRSGISPGELFF.

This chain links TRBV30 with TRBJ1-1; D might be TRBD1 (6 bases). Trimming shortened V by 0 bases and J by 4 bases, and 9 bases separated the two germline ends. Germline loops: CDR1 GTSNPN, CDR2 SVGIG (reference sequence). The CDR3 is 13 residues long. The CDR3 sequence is CAWSVGGGTEAFF. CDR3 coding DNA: TGTGCCTGGAGTGTCGGGGGCGGCACTGAAGCTTTCTTT.

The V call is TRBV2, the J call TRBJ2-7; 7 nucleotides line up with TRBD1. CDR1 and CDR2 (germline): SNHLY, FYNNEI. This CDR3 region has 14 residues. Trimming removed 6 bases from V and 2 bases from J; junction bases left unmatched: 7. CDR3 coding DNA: TGTGCCAGCAGGAAAGAGGGACAGACCTACGAGCAGTACTTC. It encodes CASRKEGQTYEQYF.

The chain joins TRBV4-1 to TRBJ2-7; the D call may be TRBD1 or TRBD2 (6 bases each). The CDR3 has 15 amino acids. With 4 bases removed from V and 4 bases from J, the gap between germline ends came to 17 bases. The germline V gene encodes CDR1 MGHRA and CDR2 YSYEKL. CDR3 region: CASSLTWGAGYEQYF. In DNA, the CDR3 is TGCGCCAGCAGCCTTACCTGGGGGGCCGGTTACGAGCAGTACTTC.

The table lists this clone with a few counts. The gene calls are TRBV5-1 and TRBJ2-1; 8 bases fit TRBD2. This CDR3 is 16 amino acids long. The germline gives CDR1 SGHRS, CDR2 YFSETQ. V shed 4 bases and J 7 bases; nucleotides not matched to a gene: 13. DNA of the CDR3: TGCGCCAGCAGCCCCGGGGGGGGAGCGGGAGCTAATGAGCAGTTCTTC. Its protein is CASSPGGGAGANEQFF.